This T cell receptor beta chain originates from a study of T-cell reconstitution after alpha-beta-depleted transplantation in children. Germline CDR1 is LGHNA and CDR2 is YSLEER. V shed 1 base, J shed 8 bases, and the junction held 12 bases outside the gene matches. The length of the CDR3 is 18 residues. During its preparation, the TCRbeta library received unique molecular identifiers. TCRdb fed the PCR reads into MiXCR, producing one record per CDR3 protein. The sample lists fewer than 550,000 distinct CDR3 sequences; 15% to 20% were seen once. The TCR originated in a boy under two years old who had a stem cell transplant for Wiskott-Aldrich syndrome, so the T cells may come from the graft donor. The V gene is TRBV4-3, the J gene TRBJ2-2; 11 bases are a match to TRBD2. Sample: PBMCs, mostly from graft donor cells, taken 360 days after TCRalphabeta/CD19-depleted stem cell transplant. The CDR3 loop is CASSQAQTSGDEFGELFF. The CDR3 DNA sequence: TGCGCCAGCAGCCAAGCCCAGACTAGCGGGGACGAGTTTGGGGAGCTGTTTTTT.